This record concerns one T cell receptor beta chain sequence. RNA in amounts of roughly 0.5 to 1 ug was reverse transcribed with random hexamers. Amplification of TCR beta CDR3 used immunoSEQ multiplex PCR across 54 Vbeta and 13 Jbeta. TCRdb used MiXCR to reprocess the immunoSEQ multiplex PCR reads, holding one entry per CDR3 protein. Here the sample spans approximately 270,000 distinct CDR3 sequences, over 85% being singletons. The sample is drawn from a study of CD8 T cells in Susac syndrome. The junction had 6 bases not matched to a gene; V was cut back by 4 bases and J by 7 bases. Per germline, CDR1 SEHNR and CDR2 FQNEAQ (reference sequence). This CDR3 contains 15 residues. Isolation of CD8+ and CD4+ T cells was performed negatively, whereas enrichment of TEMRA cells was done by FACS.

The clonotype was recovered from a human donor with multiple sclerosis. The sequencing input was CD4+ T cells from PBMCs. The chain employs TRBV7-9 and TRBJ1-4, with TRBD1 matching 10 bases. The CDR3 protein is CASSSRQGAGEKLFF. CDR3 coding DNA: TGTGCCAGCAGCTCTAGACAGGGGGCCGGTGAAAAACTGTTTTTT.